The 20 T cell receptor beta chains presented below share a single source sample, sequenced in a study of beta chain features in type 1 diabetes. What was sequenced were expressed TCRB transcripts, since all of the isolated RNA had been reverse transcribed. The method was immunoSEQ multiplex PCR; TCRdb's version includes in-frame clones alone and lacks a portion of them. The profile shows 500,000 to 700,000 clones, 15% to 17% of them singletons. Sequencing input: naive CD4+ T cells from blood. Receptors originate from a man between 18 and 35 years old in good health.

This clone was observed a handful of times. The V call is TRBV2, the J call TRBJ1-2, with D uncertain. Germline-derived CDR1 and CDR2 are SNHLY and FYNNEI. The V end lost 2 bases, the J end lost 4 bases, and 8 bases lay between the germline ends. The length of the CDR3 is 13 residues. The CDR3 here is CASSESDLYGYTF. The DNA for the CDR3 is TGTGCCAGCAGTGAAAGTGATCTCTATGGCTACACCTTC. Complete variable domain (other parts from reference TRBV2 and TRBJ1-2): EPEVTQTPSHQVTQMGQEVILRCVPISNHLYFYWYRQILGQKVEFLVSFYNNEISEKSEIFDDQFSVERPDGSNFTLKIRSTKLEDSAMYFCASSESDLYGYTFGSGTRLTVV.

CDR3 residues: CASSVLDEQFF. As DNA, the CDR3 is TGTGCCAGCAGCGTACTAGATGAGCAGTTCTTC. This chain links TRBV9 with TRBJ2-1; unclear D gene. The CDR3 is 11 residues long. The V and J ends lost 1 base and 8 bases respectively, with 4 bases between them. CDR1 is SGDLS and CDR2 is YYNGEE in the germline V gene.

V gene TRBV7-2 combines with J gene TRBJ2-7; 14 bases fit TRBD2. The CDR3 is 16 residues long. CDR1 is SGHTA and CDR2 is FQGNSA in the germline V gene. The junction had 6 bases not matched to a gene; V was cut back by 5 bases and J by 3 bases. CDR3 DNA sequence: TGTGCCAGCAGCACCGGGACTAGCGGGAGATACTACGAGCAGTACTTC. As protein: CASSTGTSGRYYEQYF.

This clone was seen a handful of times. This sequence joins TRBV14 and TRBJ1-4, with 8 bases lining up with TRBD1. V shed 0 bases and J 7 bases; nucleotides not matched to a gene: 7. The CDR3 consists of 16 residues. The germline gives CDR1 SGHDN, CDR2 FVKESK. The CDR3 loop reads CASSQDLGRGREKLFF. Here the CDR3 DNA reads TGTGCCAGCAGCCAAGATCTCGGCAGGGGGCGTGAAAAACTGTTTTTT.

This clone was detected only a few times. The V gene is TRBV21-1, the J gene TRBJ1-2. TRBV21-1 is a documented pseudogene. The CDR3 consists of 13 residues. CDR3 nucleotides: TGTGCCAGCAGCCACCGGGACGGGGATGGCTACACCTTC. Amino acids: CASSHRDGDGYTF.

This clone was detected a few times. The chain joins TRBV11-2 to TRBJ2-5; D is undetermined. Germline V gene lookup returns CDR1 SGHAT and CDR2 FQNNGV. This CDR3 has 13 residues. Deletions cut 1 base from V and 5 bases from J, with 8 bases between. CDR3 amino acids: CASSLASEETQYF. The CDR3 nucleotides read TGTGCCAGCAGCTTAGCCAGCGAGGAGACCCAGTACTTC.

This clone was seen only a few times. The genes are TRBV23-1 and TRBJ2-5; 9 bases are a match to TRBD1. TRBV23-1 is an ORF, and what it does is uncertain. J gave up 6 bases and V 6 bases, and 5 bases lay outside the gene matches. The CDR3 is made up of 13 amino acids. As DNA, the CDR3 is TGCGCCAGCAGACACAGGGGGCGAAAGACCCAGTACTTC. This encodes CASRHRGRKTQYF.

This clone appeared a few times. The chain has TRBV5-1 and TRBJ1-5, with D uncertain. Germline loops: CDR1 SGHRS, CDR2 YFSETQ. Trimming stripped 0 bases from V and 10 bases from J, with 14 bases between. This CDR3 has 14 amino acids. CDR3 coding DNA: TGCGCCAGCAGCTTGGAAGGACCGAGTGGACCCCAGCATTTT. This sequence encodes CASSLEGPSGPQHF.

The chain uses TRBV19 and TRBJ2-7; D is uncertain. Germline V gene lookup returns CDR1 LNHDA and CDR2 SQIVND (reference sequence). V gave up 2 bases and J gave up 0 bases, with 17 bases separating them. The CDR3 has 17 residues. The CDR3 bases are TGTGCCAGTAGTATAAGGGTGGTAGGACGCCTCTCCTACGAGCAGTACTTC. The encoded protein is CASSIRVVGRLSYEQYF.

This rearrangement joins TRBV29-1 to TRBJ1-1, with D hard to call. With 4 bases removed from V and 1 base from J, the gap between germline ends came to 7 bases. Per the germline V gene, CDR1 is SQVTM and CDR2 is ANQGSEA. This CDR3 region has 12 residues. CDR3 region: CSVGRENTEAFF. As DNA, the CDR3 is TGCAGCGTTGGACGGGAGAACACTGAAGCTTTCTTT. The full variable domain, with the rest looked up from reference TRBV29-1 and TRBJ1-1, is SAVISQKPSRDICQRGTSLTIQCQVDSQVTMMFWYRQQPGQSLTLIATANQGSEATYESGFVIDKFPISRPNLTFSTLTVSNMSPEDSSIYLCSVGRENTEAFFGQGTRLTVV.

The genes are TRBV18 and TRBJ1-1, with D possibly TRBD1 on 6 matching bases. This CDR3 comprises 15 residues. Trimming removed 1 base from V and 1 base from J, with 10 bases in between. CDR1 KGHSH and CDR2 LQKENI come from the germline V gene. The CDR3 protein is CASSPRQGSNTEAFF. CDR3 DNA sequence: TGTGCCAGCTCACCACGCCAGGGGTCGAACACTGAAGCTTTCTTT.

This clone has only a few counts. The chain couples TRBV4-3 to TRBJ2-3, with 13 bases identical to TRBD2. The CDR3 loop spans 16 amino acids. The junction had 8 bases not matched to a gene; V was cut back by 5 bases and J by 6 bases. Germline CDR1 and CDR2: LGHNA and YSLEER. In nucleotides, the CDR3 is TGCGCCAGCAGCTCTGGACTAGCGGGAGCGTGGGATACGCAGTATTTT. Its translation is CASSSGLAGAWDTQYF.

The V call is TRBV5-4, the J call TRBJ2-1, with D possibly being TRBD2 (5 bases). CDR1 is SGHNT, CDR2 YYREEE, per germline (reference sequence). The CDR3 has 13 residues. The V gene lost 7 bases and the J gene lost 6 bases, with 14 bases spanning the gap. Here the CDR3 DNA reads TGTGCCAGCTCAGCCCCTAGCCGCAATGAGCAGTTCTTC. This encodes CASSAPSRNEQFF.

The chain uses TRBV2 and TRBJ1-1, with 7 bases identical to TRBD1. This CDR3 spans 12 amino acids. Germline V gene data show CDR1 as SNHLY and CDR2 as FYNNEI. V shed 9 bases, J shed 0 bases, and the junction held 1 base outside the gene matches. In DNA form, the CDR3 reads TGTGCCAGTGGACAGGTGAACACTGAAGCTTTCTTT. Protein product: CASGQVNTEAFF.

This clone was detected once. This chain connects TRBV11-3 to TRBJ2-3; the D gene is possibly TRBD1 (6 bases). Germline CDR1 SGHNT, CDR2 YENEEA. The CDR3 is made up of 14 amino acids. Trimming shortened V by 1 base and J by 2 bases, and 7 bases separated the two germline ends. In DNA, the CDR3 is TGTGCCAGCAGCTTAGGGGGACACACAGATACGCAGTATTTT. Its translation is CASSLGGHTDTQYF.

This clone was recorded a few times. This chain joins TRBV30 and TRBJ2-4; the match to TRBD2 covers 10 bases. Trimming at V came to 0 bases and at J to 8 bases, leaving 7 bases not matched to a gene. Germline-derived CDR1 and CDR2 are GTSNPN and SVGIG (reference sequence). The CDR3 totals 15 residues. This CDR3 reads CAWSVAAGGPDIQYF. The CDR3 DNA is TGTGCCTGGAGTGTCGCAGCGGGGGGGCCGGACATTCAGTACTTC.

The chain carries TRBV29-1 and TRBJ1-5; D unclear. The germline CDR1 and CDR2 sequences are SQVTM and ANQGSEA. Deletions cut 1 base from V and 0 bases from J, with 7 bases between. The CDR3 length is 14 residues. The DNA for the CDR3 is TGCAGCGTTGAAGGCGGAGATAGCAATCAGCCCCAGCATTTT. Amino acids: CSVEGGDSNQPQHF. The full variable domain, completed using reference TRBV29-1 and TRBJ1-5, is SAVISQKPSRDICQRGTSLTIQCQVDSQVTMMFWYRQQPGQSLTLIATANQGSEATYESGFVIDKFPISRPNLTFSTLTVSNMSPEDSSIYLCSVEGGDSNQPQHFGDGTRLSIL.

The rearrangement links TRBV28 to TRBJ2-1; 10 nucleotides match TRBD1. V gave up 2 bases and J gave up 15 bases; unmatched junction bases: 4. The CDR3 covers 12 residues. CDR1 and CDR2 (germline): MDHEN, SYDVKM. This CDR3 reads CASSLNRDRGFF. The CDR3 nucleotides read TGTGCCAGCAGTTTAAACCGGGACAGGGGGTTCTTC.

This clone has more than one count but fewer than ten. The chain employs TRBV11-2 and TRBJ2-6; D is undetermined. CDR3 length: 18 amino acids. V lost 2 bases, J lost 1 base, and 15 bases lay in between. The germline V gene encodes CDR1 SGHAT and CDR2 FQNNGV. The CDR3 sequence is CASSLFSIFTSGANVLTF. The CDR3 nucleotides read TGTGCCAGCAGCTTATTCTCGATTTTCACTTCTGGGGCCAACGTCCTGACTTTC.

The sample holds a few counts of this clone. CDR3 region: CASSSPGLAVYEQYF. In DNA form, the CDR3 reads TGTGCCAGCAGCTCTCCGGGACTAGCGGTCTACGAGCAGTACTTC. The chain carries TRBV7-2 and TRBJ2-7; TRBD2 matches 11 bases. CDR1 is SGHTA, CDR2 FQGNSA, per germline. Losses at the gene ends were 4 bases for V and 3 bases for J; bases not matched to a gene: 5. The CDR3 is made up of 15 amino acids.